The T cell receptor (beta chain) under discussion was sequenced for a study of cytomegalovirus exposure and HLA in healthy donors. Study observations and caveats: The study flagged roughly 150 TCR beta chains as cytomegalovirus-associated. In a later analysis, V- and J-gene trimming of beta chains associated with a DCLRE1C missense variant, replicated independently. An ancestry cluster, one associated with Asian ancestry, reportedly showed fewer N-insertions than the 666-donor mean in a later analysis. While the bulk of TCR sequences proved rare, some public TCRs turned up in many donors.

The V and J ends lost 6 bases and 4 bases, in that order; junction bases with no gene match: 15. The CDR3 loop spans 16 amino acids. Germline CDR1 and CDR2: SGDLS and YYNGEE. Concerning this clone: Its antigen is currently unknown.

Vbeta (60) and Jbeta (13) primers were used in the PCR. Measured with immunoSEQ multiplex PCR; TCRdb has only the in-frame clones, and not every one. Seen here are about 91,000 clones, under 75% observed once, and the top ten hold 2.3%. J is TRBJ2-5 and V is TRBV9, with 7 positions matching TRBD2. Sample: PBMCs. The sequence came from a human donor in good health. CDR3 sequence: CASNPGTGGGRETQYF. In nucleotides, the CDR3 is TGTGCCAGCAACCCTGGGACGGGGGGAGGTCGAGAGACCCAGTACTTC.